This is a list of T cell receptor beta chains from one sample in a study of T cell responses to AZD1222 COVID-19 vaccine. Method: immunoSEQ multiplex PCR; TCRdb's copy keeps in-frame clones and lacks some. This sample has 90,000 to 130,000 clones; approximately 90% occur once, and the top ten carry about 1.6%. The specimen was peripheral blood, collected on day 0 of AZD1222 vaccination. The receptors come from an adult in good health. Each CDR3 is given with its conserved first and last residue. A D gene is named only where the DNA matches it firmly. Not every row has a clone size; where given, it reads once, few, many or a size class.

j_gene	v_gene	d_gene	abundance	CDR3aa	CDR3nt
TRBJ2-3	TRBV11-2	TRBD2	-	CASSLWLSGIRTDTQYF	TGTGCCAGCAGCTTATGGCTTAGCGGGATCCGCACAGATACGCAGTATTTT
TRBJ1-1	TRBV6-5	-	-	CASSYSPGEGYTEAFF	TGTGCCAGCAGTTACTCCCCAGGGGAGGGTTACACTGAAGCTTTCTTT
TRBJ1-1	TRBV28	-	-	CASSTNPRGTEAFF	TGTGCCAGCAGTACCAACCCTCGGGGGACTGAAGCTTTCTTT
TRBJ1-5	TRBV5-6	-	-	CASSLRQGTFGNQPQHF	TGTGCCAGCAGCTTGAGGCAGGGGACTTTTGGCAATCAGCCCCAGCATTTT
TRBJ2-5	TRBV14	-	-	CASSQEWGLETQYF	TGTGCCAGCAGCCAAGAGTGGGGGCTTGAGACCCAGTACTTC
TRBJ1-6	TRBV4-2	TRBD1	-	CASSQGTGGTRSPLHF	TGTGCCAGCAGCCAGGGAACAGGGGGTACCCGCTCACCCCTCCACTTT
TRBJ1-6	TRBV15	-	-	CATSRERTGYNSPLHF	TGTGCCACCAGCAGAGAAAGGACCGGATATAATTCACCCCTCCACTTT
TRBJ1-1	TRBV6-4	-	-	CASSDSGGLAFF	TGTGCCAGCAGTGACTCTGGGGGGCTTGCTTTCTTT
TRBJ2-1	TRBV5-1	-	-	CASSSPLRDTTYNEQFF	TGCGCCAGCAGCTCCCCCCTCCGGGACACCACCTACAATGAGCAGTTCTTC
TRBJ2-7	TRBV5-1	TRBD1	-	CASSLGQGPYEQYF	TGCGCCAGCAGCTTGGGACAGGGCCCCTACGAGCAGTACTTC
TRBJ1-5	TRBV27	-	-	CASSRHRDTQANQPQHF	TGTGCCAGCAGTCGTCACCGGGACACCCAAGCAAATCAGCCCCAGCATTTT
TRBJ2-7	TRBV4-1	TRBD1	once	CASSQVWSGGSYEQYF	TGCGCCAGCAGCCAAGTGTGGTCAGGGGGCTCCTACGAGCAGTACTTC
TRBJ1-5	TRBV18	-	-	CASSPPGAQPQHF	TGTGCCAGCTCACCCCCGGGAGCGCAGCCCCAGCATTTT
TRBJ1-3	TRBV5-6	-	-	CASSPYRDRYSGNTIYF	TGTGCCAGCAGCCCCTACCGGGACCGATACTCTGGAAACACCATATATTTT
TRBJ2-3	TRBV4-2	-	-	CASSQDPLGPDTQYF	TGTGCCAGCAGCCAAGACCCCCTGGGTCCAGATACGCAGTATTTT
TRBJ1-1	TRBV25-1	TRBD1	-	CASTRGLRAFF	TGTGCCAGCACCAGGGGGCTACGAGCTTTCTTT
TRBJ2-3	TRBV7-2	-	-	CASSDPGLSTDTQYF	TGTGCCAGCAGCGATCCGGGACTGTCCACAGATACGCAGTATTTT
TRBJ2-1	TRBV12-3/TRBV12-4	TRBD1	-	CASSWTGGLKFF	TGTGCCAGCAGTTGGACAGGGGGGCTAAAGTTCTTC
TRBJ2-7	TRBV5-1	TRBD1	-	CASSWTGGDGYEQYF	TGCGCCAGCAGCTGGACAGGGGGCGACGGATACGAGCAGTACTTC
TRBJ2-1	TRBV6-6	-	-	CASSPQGNEQFF	TGTGCCAGCAGCCCCCAGGGTAATGAGCAGTTCTTC
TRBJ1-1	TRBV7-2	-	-	CASSHGNTEAFF	TGTGCCAGCAGCCACGGGAACACTGAAGCTTTCTTT
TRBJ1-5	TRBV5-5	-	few	CASSLVEKNQPQHF	TGTGCCAGCAGCTTAGTGGAGAAGAATCAGCCCCAGCATTTT
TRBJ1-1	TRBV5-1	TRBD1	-	CASSSSGTGTEAFF	TGCGCCAGCAGCTCATCCGGGACAGGGACCGAAGCTTTCTTT
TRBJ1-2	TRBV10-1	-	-	CASSENPNYGYTF	TGCGCCAGCAGTGAAAATCCTAACTATGGCTACACCTTC
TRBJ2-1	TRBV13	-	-	CASSLGSNEQFF	TGTGCCAGCAGCTTAGGGTCTAATGAGCAGTTCTTC
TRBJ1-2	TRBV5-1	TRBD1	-	CASSLVTGGYYGYTF	TGCGCCAGCAGCTTGGTGACAGGGGGTTACTATGGCTACACCTTC
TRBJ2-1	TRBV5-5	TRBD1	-	CASSPQGADNEQFF	TGTGCCAGCAGCCCACAGGGGGCAGACAATGAGCAGTTCTTC
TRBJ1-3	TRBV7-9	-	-	CASNPGQRDTIYF	TGTGCCAGCAACCCAGGACAGAGGGACACCATATATTTT
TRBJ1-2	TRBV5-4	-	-	CASSLRDYGYTF	TGTGCCAGCAGCTTGAGGGACTATGGCTACACCTTC
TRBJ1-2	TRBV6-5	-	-	CASRNPAGNNYGYTF	TGTGCCAGCAGGAACCCGGCAGGGAATAACTATGGCTACACCTTC
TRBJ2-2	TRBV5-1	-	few	CASSSLTPKDTGELFF	TGCGCCAGCAGCTCTCTCACACCGAAGGACACCGGGGAGCTGTTTTTT
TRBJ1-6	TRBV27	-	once	CASSPSGGLQSPLHF	TGTGCCAGCAGCCCGTCCGGGGGGCTGCAATCACCCCTCCACTTT
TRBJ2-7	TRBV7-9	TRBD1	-	CASSLGGTGSPREQYF	TGTGCCAGCAGCTTAGGGGGGACAGGGTCCCCTCGCGAGCAGTACTTC
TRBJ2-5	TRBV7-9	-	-	CASRSRTEQETQYF	TGTGCCAGCAGGTCCCGGACAGAACAAGAGACCCAGTACTTC
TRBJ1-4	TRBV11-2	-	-	CASSGTGRPNEKLFF	TGTGCCAGCAGCGGCACAGGTAGACCTAATGAAAAACTGTTTTTT
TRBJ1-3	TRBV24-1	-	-	CATQEGNTIYF	TGTGCCACCCAGGAGGGAAACACCATATATTTT
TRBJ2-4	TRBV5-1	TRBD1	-	CASSLDGGTGVSVKNIQYF	TGCGCCAGCAGCTTGGATGGGGGGACAGGGGTTAGTGTCAAAAACATTCAGTACTTC
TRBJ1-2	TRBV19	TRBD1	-	CASSIPDRGLYGYTF	TGTGCCAGTAGTATACCGGACAGGGGGCTCTATGGCTACACCTTC
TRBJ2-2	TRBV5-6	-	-	CASSKDSEGPGELFF	TGTGCCAGCAGCAAGGACTCTGAGGGGCCCGGGGAGCTGTTTTTT
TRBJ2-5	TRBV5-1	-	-	CASSLGLTGETQYF	TGCGCCAGCAGCTTAGGACTAACCGGAGAGACCCAGTACTTC
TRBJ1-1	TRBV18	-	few	CASSPRSQGYTEAFF	TGTGCCAGCTCACCCCGGTCCCAGGGGTACACTGAAGCTTTCTTT
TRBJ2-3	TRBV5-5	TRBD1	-	CASSLGDRATDTQYF	TGTGCCAGCAGCTTGGGGGACAGGGCGACAGATACGCAGTATTTT
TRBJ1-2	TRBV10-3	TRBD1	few	CAISELQGGGYTF	TGTGCCATCAGTGAGCTACAGGGGGGAGGCTACACCTTC
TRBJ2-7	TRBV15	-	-	CATSRDNRYSYEQYF	TGTGCCACCAGCAGAGATAACAGGTATTCCTACGAGCAGTACTTC
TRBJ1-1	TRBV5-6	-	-	CASSWRVRAEAFF	TGTGCCAGCAGCTGGAGGGTCCGCGCTGAAGCTTTCTTT
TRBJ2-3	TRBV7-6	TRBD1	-	CASSLARGDTQYF	TGTGCCAGCAGCTTAGCCAGGGGGGATACGCAGTATTTT